What follows are 25 T cell receptor beta chains derived from one specimen sequenced in a study of B cell selection in AIRE deficiency. Regulatory T cells were sorted as CD4+CD25hiCD127low/negative cells. Profiled with immunoSEQ multiplex PCR; TCRdb holds only in-frame clones, not every one. The data show about 19,000 clones, approximately 94% seen once. The sequencing sample was made of CD4+CD25+ Tregs sorted from PBMCs. Receptors were obtained from a human donor in good health.

The chain combines TRBV28 with TRBJ2-4, with D possibly called TRBD1 or TRBD2 (5 bases each). The CDR3 consists of 16 residues. Trimming removed 2 bases from V and 3 bases from J, with 14 bases in between. Germline V lookup: CDR1 MDHEN, CDR2 SYDVKM. CDR3 nucleotide sequence: TGTGCCAGCAGTTTACTACCGACTGGGGGCAAAAACATTCAGTACTTC. It codes for CASSLLPTGGKNIQYF. The variable domain in full, with the rest retrieved from reference TRBV28 and TRBJ2-4, is DVKVTQSSRYLVKRTGEKVFLECVQDMDHENMFWYRQDPGLGLRLIYFSYDVKMKEKGDIPEGYSVSREKKERFSLILESASTNQTSMYLCASSLLPTGGKNIQYFGAGTRLSVL.

V is TRBV28 and J is TRBJ2-7; the match to TRBD2 covers 8 bases. With V trimmed by 3 bases and J by 2 bases, 6 bases remained unmatched. CDR1 is MDHEN, CDR2 SYDVKM, per germline. There are 15 residues in the CDR3. The CDR3 DNA sequence: TGTGCCAGCAGTTTCACGGGAGGGCCCACCTACGAGCAGTACTTC. Its translation: CASSFTGGPTYEQYF.

V and J are TRBV6-6 and TRBJ1-2; unclear D gene. The CDR3 has 14 residues. In germline, CDR1 is MNHNY, CDR2 SVGAGI (reference sequence). The V end lost 2 bases, the J end lost 0 bases, and 7 bases lay between the germline ends. The CDR3 DNA is TGTGCCAGCAGTTACGGAGTTGCTAACTATGGCTACACCTTC. Residues: CASSYGVANYGYTF.

The CDR3 sequence is CAWSVLGLAGETQYF. The DNA for the CDR3 is TGTGCCTGGAGTGTACTCGGACTAGCAGGGGAGACCCAGTACTTC. The chain uses TRBV30 and TRBJ2-5; 8 positions match TRBD2. The V gene end was trimmed by 0 bases and the J gene end by 5 bases; junction bases not matched to a gene: 8. CDR1 is GTSNPN, CDR2 SVGIG, per germline (reference sequence). This CDR3 comprises 15 residues.

The chain recombines TRBV7-9 with TRBJ1-4; maybe TRBD1 (5 bases). The germline V and J ends were trimmed by 2 bases and 3 bases, with 10 bases remaining between them. From germline, CDR1 is SEHNR and CDR2 FQNEAQ (reference sequence). The CDR3 is made up of 15 amino acids. CDR3 protein: CASSLSGPPNEKLFF. In DNA form, the CDR3 reads TGTGCCAGCAGCTTATCGGGGCCTCCTAATGAAAAACTGTTTTTT.

The chain links TRBV28 to TRBJ2-3; D unclear. V was shortened by 5 bases and J by 3 bases, with 6 bases between the two germline ends. This CDR3 spans 12 amino acids. The germline V gene has CDR1 MDHEN and CDR2 SYDVKM. The CDR3 here is CASSARTDTQYF. The CDR3 DNA reads TGTGCCAGCAGTGCGCGTACAGATACGCAGTATTTT.

The rearrangement joins TRBV15 to TRBJ2-5; unclear D gene. The V and J ends lost 1 base and 1 base respectively, with 7 bases between them. The germline gives CDR1 LNHNV, CDR2 YYDKDF (reference sequence). This CDR3 region has 14 residues. This chain's CDR3 is CATSRGRAQETQYF. The DNA of the CDR3 is TGTGCCACCAGCAGAGGAAGGGCCCAAGAGACCCAGTACTTC.

This chain joins TRBV7-6 and TRBJ2-1; TRBD2 agrees at 8 bases. V gave up 0 bases and J gave up 3 bases; unmatched junction bases: 4. The germline V gene has CDR1 SGHVS and CDR2 FNYEAQ. The CDR3 extends over 16 amino acids. The CDR3 coding sequence is TGTGCCAGCAGCTTAGCCGGTAGCGGGATCTACAATGAGCAGTTCTTC. This codes for CASSLAGSGIYNEQFF.

This rearrangement joins TRBV6-6 to TRBJ2-7; D might be TRBD2 (6 bases). CDR3 size: 14 residues. Between the trimmed V and J ends, which lost 3 bases and 2 bases, there was a span of 11 bases. Germline V lookup: CDR1 MNHNY, CDR2 SVGAGI (reference sequence). The CDR3 sequence: CASSYYGGTYEQYF. The CDR3 DNA sequence: TGTGCCAGCAGTTATTACGGGGGAACCTACGAGCAGTACTTC.

The chain couples TRBV7-2 to TRBJ1-3, with a weak D call TRBD1 (5 bases). CDR1 SGHTA and CDR2 FQGNSA come from the germline V gene. The CDR3 has 15 residues. Trimming removed 6 bases at V and 2 bases at J, with 14 bases between. The CDR3 protein is CASSLGGLAGNTIYF. CDR3 coding DNA: TGTGCCAGCAGTTTGGGGGGGTTGGCTGGAAACACCATATATTTT. Full variable domain (outside the CDR3, taken from reference TRBV7-2 and TRBJ1-3): GAGVSQSPSNKVTEKGKDVELRCDPISGHTALYWYRQSLGQGLEFLIYFQGNSAPDKSGLPSDRFSAERTGGSVSTLTIQRTQQEDSAVYLCASSLGGLAGNTIYFGEGSWLTVV.

The genes are TRBV29-1 and TRBJ2-7, with D possibly TRBD1 on 6 matching bases. Germline assignment: CDR1 SQVTM and CDR2 ANQGSEA. The CDR3 is made up of 13 amino acids. Trimming took off 5 bases at V and 3 bases at J, with 14 bases between the two ends. CDR3 loop: CSVRQGMIYEQYF. In DNA, the CDR3 is TGCAGCGTTCGGCAGGGGATGATCTACGAGCAGTACTTC.

The chain links TRBV7-8 to TRBJ2-3; tentative D call: TRBD2 (5 bases). The V and J ends lost 3 bases and 6 bases respectively, with 10 bases between them. The CDR3 is 13 amino acids. CDR1 SGHVS and CDR2 FQNEAQ come from the germline V gene. Written as DNA, the CDR3 is TGTGCCAGCAGCTTGGGTTCGGGGGATACGCAGTATTTT. Translated: CASSLGSGDTQYF.

The chain is built from TRBV28 and TRBJ2-7; D is unresolved. The CDR3 has 12 amino acids. Germline V lookup: CDR1 MDHEN, CDR2 SYDVKM. V was pared by 2 bases and J by 2 bases, with 4 bases between. For the CDR3, the DNA is TGTGCCAGCAGTTTAGGGACCTACGAGCAGTACTTC. This encodes CASSLGTYEQYF.

The V gene is TRBV2, the J gene TRBJ2-5; 7 bases align to TRBD1. Germline V gene data show CDR1 as SNHLY and CDR2 as FYNNEI. The CDR3 is 15 residues long. Losses at the gene ends were 4 bases for V and 9 bases for J; bases not matched to a gene: 14. The CDR3 nucleotides are TGTGCCAGCAGTGGGAACTCGGGACAGATAGGGGCCCAGTACTTC. Translated: CASSGNSGQIGAQYF.

The rearrangement uses TRBV6-4 and TRBJ2-7; D remains ambiguous. With 7 bases removed from V and 2 bases from J, the gap between germline ends came to 12 bases. The CDR3 consists of 13 residues. Germline V gene lookup returns CDR1 MRHNA and CDR2 SNTAGT. The CDR3 here is CASTAGATYEQYF. The CDR3 region has the DNA TGTGCCAGCACCGCCGGTGCCACCTACGAGCAGTACTTC.

This chain links TRBV28 with TRBJ1-2; 8 positions agree with TRBD1. The germline gives CDR1 MDHEN, CDR2 SYDVKM. The CDR3 runs to 12 residues. With 6 bases clipped from V and 7 bases from J, the junction kept 4 bases outside the gene matches. CDR3: CASRPQGGGYTF. DNA of the CDR3: TGTGCCAGCAGACCACAGGGGGGTGGCTACACCTTC.

The chain combines TRBV21-1 with TRBJ2-4; the D call of TRBD1 is as the table states it, not checked on the DNA. TRBV21-1 is an annotated pseudogene. The CDR3 is 17 amino acids. The CDR3 DNA sequence: TGTGCCAGCAGCAGTGGGACAGGGCACCTAGCCAAAAACATTCAGTACTTC. Amino acids: CASSSGTGHLAKNIQYF.

The chain joins TRBV6-6 to TRBJ1-1; tentatively, D is TRBD1 (5 bases). Germline values: CDR1 MNHNY, CDR2 SVGAGI (reference sequence). V was trimmed by 6 bases and J by 4 bases, leaving 18 bases between them. There are 15 residues in the CDR3. The DNA of the CDR3 is TGTGCCAGCAGGGCTTATCTCCAGGGCAGCACTGAAGCTTTCTTT. Its translation is CASRAYLQGSTEAFF.

The chain recombines TRBV19 with TRBJ2-7; a possible D gene is TRBD1 (6 bases). From germline, CDR1 is LNHDA and CDR2 SQIVND (reference sequence). This CDR3 is 14 amino acids long. V was cut by 3 bases and J by 2 bases, with 11 bases left in between. For the CDR3, the DNA is TGTGCCAGTAGTATCGGCAGGGGCCCCTACGAGCAGTACTTC. It codes for CASSIGRGPYEQYF.

The chain has TRBV5-1 and TRBJ1-3; D is unclear. The CDR3 sequence is 15 residues long. The V gene lost 0 bases and the J gene lost 2 bases, with 9 bases spanning the gap. Germline V gene sequence: CDR1 SGHRS, CDR2 YFSETQ. Written as DNA, the CDR3 is TGCGCCAGCAGCTTGGGGCAGCTGGCTGGAAACACCATATATTTT. Residues: CASSLGQLAGNTIYF.

This sequence joins TRBV5-6 and TRBJ2-7; no reliable D call. This CDR3 has 15 residues. V was clipped by 0 bases and J by 0 bases, with 10 bases between them. Germline CDR1 reads SGHDT; CDR2 reads YYEEEE. CDR3 sequence (DNA): TGTGCCAGCAGCTTGGGGCCCCTTAGCTCCTACGAGCAGTACTTC. This codes for CASSLGPLSSYEQYF.

J is TRBJ1-2 and V is TRBV19; 8 bases align to TRBD1. Germline assignment: CDR1 LNHDA and CDR2 SQIVND (reference sequence). This CDR3 is 13 amino acids long. V shed 3 bases, J shed 7 bases, and the junction held 4 bases outside the gene matches. CDR3 in amino acids: CASSMDRDSGYTF. The CDR3, as DNA: TGTGCCAGTAGTATGGACAGGGACAGTGGCTACACCTTC. Supplemented by reference TRBV19 and TRBJ1-2, the full variable domain reads DGGITQSPKYLFRKEGQNVTLSCEQNLNHDAMYWYRQDPGQGLRLIYYSQIVNDFQKGDIAEGYSVSREKKESFPLTVTSAQKNPTAFYLCASSMDRDSGYTFGSGTRLTVV.

This chain joins TRBV19 and TRBJ2-1; no definite D call. Per the germline V gene, CDR1 is LNHDA and CDR2 is SQIVND (reference sequence). This CDR3 region has 16 residues. V gave up 1 base and J gave up 2 bases, with 12 bases separating them. CDR3 bases: TGTGCCAGTAGTATAGTGGCCACAAGAACCTACAATGAGCAGTTCTTC. The encoded protein is CASSIVATRTYNEQFF.

The V and J genes are TRBV28 and TRBJ1-4, with 9 bases matching TRBD1. Germline V lookup: CDR1 MDHEN, CDR2 SYDVKM. The CDR3 has 16 amino acids. V was pared by 4 bases and J by 2 bases, with 5 bases of the junction left unmatched. The CDR3 DNA is TGTGCCAGCAGTTCTACTGGACAGGGGACTAATGAAAAACTGTTTTTT. This gives the protein CASSSTGQGTNEKLFF.

The chain is built from TRBV6-5 and TRBJ2-1; D is perhaps TRBD1 (5 bases). Germline assignment: CDR1 MNHEY and CDR2 SVGAGI. CDR3 length equals 14 residues. Trimming stripped 0 bases from V and 11 bases from J, with 14 bases between. The CDR3 DNA reads as TGTGCCAGCAGTTACTCGTCACAGGTCGATAAGCAGTTCTTC. Residues: CASSYSSQVDKQFF.